Presented here are 22 T cell receptor beta chains from one specimen sequenced in a study of T cell responses to AZD1222 COVID-19 vaccine. Libraries were prepared by immunoSEQ multiplex PCR; TCRdb keeps only in-frame clonotypes and omits some of them. The sample has 150,000 to 200,000 clones, 88% seen once; the top ten hold 5.5%. Sequenced here: peripheral blood, sampled on day 0 of AZD1222 vaccination. The receptors come from an adult in good health.

The chain has TRBV29-1 and TRBJ1-5; D is possibly TRBD1 (5 bases). The CDR3 totals 14 residues. Trimming removed 5 bases from V and 4 bases from J, with 15 bases in between. Germline V CDR1 and CDR2: SQVTM, ANQGSEA. CDR3: CSVQVSGRNQPQHF. The CDR3 nucleotides are TGCAGCGTTCAAGTTTCAGGGAGGAATCAGCCCCAGCATTTT.

The V and J genes are TRBV19 and TRBJ1-1; D is unclear. CDR1 and CDR2 (germline): LNHDA, SQIVND (reference sequence). This CDR3 spans 13 amino acids. Trimming took off 4 bases at V and 2 bases at J, with 8 bases between the two ends. The CDR3 DNA is TGTGCCAGTAGTAAGACACGAAACACTGAAGCTTTCTTT. Its translation is CASSKTRNTEAFF.

This clone showed up just once. This chain connects TRBV5-4 to TRBJ2-3; 10 bases map to TRBD2. Germline V gene lookup returns CDR1 SGHNT and CDR2 YYREEE (reference sequence). The ends lost 1 base at V and 4 bases at J; junction bases unmatched: 9. This CDR3 contains 17 residues. This CDR3 reads CASSLRSTAGGSDTQYF. CDR3 sequence (DNA): TGTGCCAGCAGCTTGCGGTCGACAGCGGGGGGGTCAGATACGCAGTATTTT.

The chain recombines TRBV10-3 with TRBJ1-2, with D tentatively TRBD1 (5 bases). The germline V gene encodes CDR1 ENHRY and CDR2 SYGVKD. Trimming removed 11 bases from V and 4 bases from J, with 17 bases in between. The CDR3 has 13 residues. The CDR3 region has the DNA TGTGCCCTGTACGCGCAGGGCCCCTATGGCTACACCTTC. This sequence encodes CALYAQGPYGYTF.

The chain's CDR3 is CASSPGRFGEPQHF. DNA for the CDR3: TGTGCCAGCAGCCCGGGGAGGTTCGGGGAGCCCCAGCATTTT. The rearrangement uses TRBV28 and TRBJ1-5; D unresolved. This CDR3 has 14 residues. Germline V lookup: CDR1 MDHEN, CDR2 SYDVKM. V dropped 6 bases and J dropped 8 bases, with 17 bases sitting between them.

Remarks on this clone: An end of the junction differs from the germline gene, which may be a read error. The chain links TRBV29-1 to TRBJ2-7; 11 bases match TRBD2. The CDR3 is 19 residues long. Germline V gene sequence: CDR1 SQVTM, CDR2 ANQGSEA. The chain's CDR3 is CSVEVPSGGSPVLRFEQYF. In DNA, the CDR3 is TGCAGCGTCGAAGTCCCTAGCGGGGGGTCGCCCGTGTTAAGGTTCGAGCAGTACTTC.

J is TRBJ1-2 and V is TRBV28; D uncertain. V lost 5 bases to trimming and J lost 1 base, with 11 bases between them. CDR1 is MDHEN and CDR2 is SYDVKM in the germline V gene. CDR3 size: 14 residues. In DNA form, the CDR3 reads TGTGCCAGCAGTCCTTCGACACGTAACTATGGCTACACCTTC. It encodes CASSPSTRNYGYTF.

The genes are TRBV6-2 or TRBV6-3 and TRBJ1-2; D is unresolved. The germline V gene has CDR1 MNHEY and CDR2 SVGEGT. V was shortened by 0 bases and J by 5 bases, with 19 bases between the two germline ends. This CDR3 comprises 17 residues. For the CDR3, the DNA is TGTGCCAGCAGTTACTCCCCGTTTAGCGGTGCTACGTATGGCTACACCTTC. It is translated as CASSYSPFSGATYGYTF.

J is TRBJ1-2 and V is TRBV24-1; no firm D call. V shed 2 bases and J shed 3 bases, with 6 bases lying between them. The germline CDR1 and CDR2 sequences are KGHDR and SFDVKD. The CDR3 has 13 amino acids. This CDR3 reads CATSDSPDYGYTF. The CDR3, as DNA: TGTGCCACCAGTGATTCCCCAGACTATGGCTACACCTTC.

The chain employs TRBV7-8 and TRBJ1-1; 11 nucleotides match TRBD1. The CDR3 is 15 amino acids. Germline-derived CDR1 and CDR2 are SGHVS and FQNEAQ. Trimming cost V 5 bases and J 5 bases; bases outside gene matches: 7. The CDR3 is CASSLGTGGMTEAFF. The CDR3 DNA follows: TGTGCCAGCAGCCTTGGGACAGGGGGTATGACTGAAGCTTTCTTT. The whole variable domain, filled in from reference TRBV7-8 and TRBJ1-1, reads GAGVSQSPRYKVAKRGQDVALRCDPISGHVSLFWYQQALGQGPEFLTYFQNEAQLDKSGLPSDRFFAERPEGSVSTLKIQRTQQEDSAVYLCASSLGTGGMTEAFFGQGTRLTVV.

The CDR3 protein is CASSPQGLPERLFF. CDR3 in DNA: TGTGCCAGCTCACCTCAAGGGCTTCCTGAGCGATTGTTTTTT. This chain connects TRBV18 to TRBJ1-4; D call uncertain. V lost 3 bases, J lost 15 bases, and 20 bases lay in between. This CDR3 spans 14 amino acids. Germline values: CDR1 KGHSH, CDR2 LQKENI.

V usage is TRBV10-3 and J usage is TRBJ2-7; 7 bases fit TRBD1. CDR1 and CDR2 (germline): ENHRY, SYGVKD. This CDR3 region has 15 residues. J was trimmed by 2 bases and V by 2 bases; bases with no gene match: 6. The CDR3 nucleotides read TGTGCCATCAGTGAGGGGCTGGGACAGACCTACGAGCAGTACTTC. The encoded protein is CAISEGLGQTYEQYF.

The chain joins TRBV2 to TRBJ1-6, with D tentatively TRBD1 (6 bases). In germline, CDR1 is SNHLY, CDR2 FYNNEI. This CDR3 comprises 14 residues. V dropped 8 bases and J dropped 6 bases, with 14 bases sitting between them. CDR3 bases: TGTGCCAGCGGAGAACGGGGGGCTAATTCACCCCTCCACTTT. Its protein is CASGERGANSPLHF.

The chain is built from TRBV6-5 and TRBJ2-7; 10 bases match TRBD1. After removal of 2 bases from V and 2 bases from J, the junction contained 3 bases not matched to a gene. Germline-derived CDR1 and CDR2 are MNHEY and SVGAGI. This CDR3 contains 15 residues. For the CDR3, the DNA is TGTGCCAGCAGTTACGGGGACAGGGGAACCTACGAGCAGTACTTC. Protein: CASSYGDRGTYEQYF.

The chain is built from TRBV5-6 and TRBJ2-7; TRBD1 agrees at 10 bases. V shed 3 bases, J shed 5 bases, and the junction held 8 bases outside the gene matches. The CDR3 totals 15 residues. The germline CDR1 and CDR2 sequences are SGHDT and YYEEEE. CDR3 coding DNA: TGTGCCAGCAGCTCGATAACCGGGACAGGGGACGAGCAGTACTTC. It translates to CASSSITGTGDEQYF. The full variable domain, with the rest looked up from reference TRBV5-6 and TRBJ2-7, is DAGVTQSPTHLIKTRGQQVTLRCSPKSGHDTVSWYQQALGQGPQFIFQYYEEEERQRGNFPDRFSGHQFPNYSSELNVNALLLGDSALYLCASSSITGTGDEQYFGPGTRLTVT.

V and J are TRBV6-5 and TRBJ1-2, with D perhaps matching TRBD1 (5 bases). Germline CDR1 MNHEY, CDR2 SVGAGI. V was cut by 8 bases and J by 7 bases, with 17 bases left in between. The CDR3 is 13 amino acids. The CDR3 coding sequence is TGTGCCAGCGACCTGGGGGTGTTAAGTGGCTACACCTTC. Translating gives CASDLGVLSGYTF.

This chain links TRBV5-6 with TRBJ2-1; a possible D gene is TRBD2 (5 bases). The CDR3 covers 12 residues. Germline CDR1 and CDR2: SGHDT and YYEEEE. V lost 4 bases and J lost 5, with 7 bases in between. This chain's CDR3 is CASSISDNEQFF. CDR3 DNA sequence: TGTGCCAGCAGCATTAGCGACAATGAGCAGTTCTTC. The whole variable domain, filled in from reference TRBV5-6 and TRBJ2-1, reads DAGVTQSPTHLIKTRGQQVTLRCSPKSGHDTVSWYQQALGQGPQFIFQYYEEEERQRGNFPDRFSGHQFPNYSSELNVNALLLGDSALYLCASSISDNEQFFGPGTRLTVL.

The V call is TRBV6-1, the J call TRBJ2-1, with a tentative D call TRBD2 (6 bases). CDR1 is MNHNS and CDR2 is SASEGT in the germline V gene. The CDR3 length is 16 residues. The V end was cut by 2 bases, the J end by 6 bases, with 17 bases between. The CDR3 region is CASSETGVLIGNEQFF. In DNA, the CDR3 is TGTGCCAGCAGTGAAACGGGGGTTTTGATCGGCAATGAGCAGTTCTTC.

CDR3 coding DNA: TGTGCCAGCAGCGGCCGGGACACTAGCTCCTACAATGAGCAGTTCTTC. Encoded protein: CASSGRDTSSYNEQFF. V usage is TRBV9 and J usage is TRBJ2-1, with TRBD1 as a possible D gene (6 bases). Germline CDR1 is SGDLS and CDR2 is YYNGEE. The V gene lost 3 bases and the J gene lost 0 bases, with 13 bases spanning the gap. This CDR3 is 16 amino acids long.

The gene calls are TRBV27 and TRBJ1-3; D ambiguous. Trimming took off 4 bases at V and 0 bases at J, with 13 bases between the two ends. Looked up from germline, CDR1 is MNHEY and CDR2 is SMNVEV (reference sequence). The CDR3 consists of 16 residues. The DNA of the CDR3 is TGTGCCAGCAGTTCACAGCCTCGGAGCTCTGGAAACACCATATATTTT. It translates to CASSSQPRSSGNTIYF.

The V and J genes are TRBV10-3 and TRBJ1-1; tentatively, D is TRBD1 (5 bases). The germline V gene has CDR1 ENHRY and CDR2 SYGVKD. Trimming shortened V by 3 bases and J by 5 bases, and 7 bases separated the two germline ends. The CDR3 loop spans 12 amino acids. The CDR3 sequence is CAISDRVTEAFF. CDR3 nucleotide sequence: TGTGCCATCAGTGACAGGGTTACTGAAGCTTTCTTT.

The chain has TRBV30 and TRBJ1-2; 10 positions match TRBD1. Germline trimming cut 4 bases from V and 4 bases from J; bases unmatched to any gene: 9. This CDR3 is 15 amino acids long. Germline V lookup: CDR1 GTSNPN, CDR2 SVGIG (reference sequence). The CDR3 DNA reads TGTGCCTGGAAAGAGGGGACAGGGGCGAGCTATGGCTACACCTTC. Translating gives CAWKEGTGASYGYTF.